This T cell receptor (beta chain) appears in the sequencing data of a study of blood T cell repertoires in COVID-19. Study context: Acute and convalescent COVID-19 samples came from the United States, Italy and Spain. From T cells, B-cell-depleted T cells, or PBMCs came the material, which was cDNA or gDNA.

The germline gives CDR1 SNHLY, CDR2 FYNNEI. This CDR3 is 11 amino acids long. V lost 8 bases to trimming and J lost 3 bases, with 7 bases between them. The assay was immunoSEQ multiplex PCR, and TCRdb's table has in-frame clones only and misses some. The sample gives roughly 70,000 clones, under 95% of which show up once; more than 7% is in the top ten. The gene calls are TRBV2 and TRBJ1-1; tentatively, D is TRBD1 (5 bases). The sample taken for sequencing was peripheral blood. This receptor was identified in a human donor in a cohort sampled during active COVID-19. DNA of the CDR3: TGTGCCAGCGACAGCTACACTGAAGCTTTCTTT. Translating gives CASDSYTEAFF. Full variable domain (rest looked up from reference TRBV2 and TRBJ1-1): EPEVTQTPSHQVTQMGQEVILRCVPISNHLYFYWYRQILGQKVEFLVSFYNNEISEKSEIFDDQFSVERPDGSNFTLKIRSTKLEDSAMYFCASDSYTEAFFGQGTRLTVV.